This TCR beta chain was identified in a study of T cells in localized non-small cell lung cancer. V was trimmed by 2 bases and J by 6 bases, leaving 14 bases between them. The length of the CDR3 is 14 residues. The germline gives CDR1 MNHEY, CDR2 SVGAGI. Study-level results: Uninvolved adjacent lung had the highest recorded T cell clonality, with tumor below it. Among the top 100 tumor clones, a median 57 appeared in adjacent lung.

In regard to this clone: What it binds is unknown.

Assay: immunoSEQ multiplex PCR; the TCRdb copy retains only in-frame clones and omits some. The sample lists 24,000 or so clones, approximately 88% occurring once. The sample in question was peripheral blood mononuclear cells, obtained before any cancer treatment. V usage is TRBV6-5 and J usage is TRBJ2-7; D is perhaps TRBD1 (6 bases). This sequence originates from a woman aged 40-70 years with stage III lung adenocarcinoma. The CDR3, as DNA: TGTGCCAGCAGTTACGGGGGCCTAGATGGCGAGCAGTACTTC. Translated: CASSYGGLDGEQYF.